This is a list of T cell receptor beta chains from one sample in a study of shared clonotypes between healthy human individuals. TCRdb keeps only in-frame clones here, not all; method: immunoSEQ multiplex PCR. This table has 2.5 million or so clones, just over 90% appearing once. The sample taken for sequencing was naive CD4+ T cells sorted from blood. The receptors come from a man aged 18 to 29 in good health. The CDR3 runs from the conserved cysteine through the conserved F or W. Each record gives: J gene, D gene, V gene, CDR3 DNA, CDR3 protein. The D gene is left open where the match is weak.

J: TRBJ1-2
D: .
V: TRBV11-2
DNA: TGTGCCAGCAGCCAGCAGTCTAGGGGATACACCTTC
CDR3: CASSQQSRGYTF

J: TRBJ1-2
D: .
V: TRBV7-2
DNA: TGTGCCAGCACCTTAACGGGCAGGGACCTCTATGGCTACACCTTC
CDR3: CASTLTGRDLYGYTF

J: TRBJ1-1
D: .
V: TRBV5-4
DNA: TGTGCCAGCAGGGGGGGACCGACGAACACTGAAGCTTTCTTT
CDR3: CASRGGPTNTEAFF

J: TRBJ1-1
D: .
V: TRBV29-1
DNA: TGCAGCGTTGATTTGGGGGTGAACACTGAAGCTTTCTTT
CDR3: CSVDLGVNTEAFF

J: TRBJ2-5
D: .
V: TRBV30
DNA: TGTGCCTGGAGTACGTCGTGGGAGACCCAGTACTTC
CDR3: CAWSTSWETQYF

J: TRBJ2-3
D: TRBD2
V: TRBV28
DNA: TGTGCCAGCAGTCAGTACCTACCGGGACTAGCGGAAGGTACGCAGTATTTT
CDR3: CASSQYLPGLAEGTQYF

J: TRBJ1-1
D: .
V: TRBV9
DNA: TGTGCCAGCAGCTCTGAAAAGGACACTGAAGCTTTCTTT
CDR3: CASSSEKDTEAFF

J: TRBJ1-1
D: TRBD1
V: TRBV6-1
DNA: TGTGCCAGCAGGGGGACAGGCCCGAACACTGAAGCTTTCTTT
CDR3: CASRGTGPNTEAFF

J: TRBJ1-1
D: .
V: TRBV7-2
DNA: TGTGCTGAGGGGAGTAAAGAAGCTTTCTTT
CDR3: CAEGSKEAFF

J: TRBJ2-1
D: TRBD2
V: TRBV28
DNA: TGTGCCAGCAGACTAAGCGGGGCTTACAATGAGCAGTTCTTC
CDR3: CASRLSGAYNEQFF

J: TRBJ2-1
D: TRBD2
V: TRBV4-3
DNA: TGCGCCAGCAGCCGAAGGGTAGCGGGAGTAGGCAATGAGCAGTTCTTC
CDR3: CASSRRVAGVGNEQFF

J: TRBJ2-3
D: .
V: TRBV5-1
DNA: TGCGCCAGCAGCTTGACCGGACAGAGCACAGATACGCAGTATTTT
CDR3: CASSLTGQSTDTQYF

J: TRBJ1-5
D: .
V: TRBV7-8
DNA: TGTGCCAGCAGCTACCCGAATCAGCCCCAGCATTTT
CDR3: CASSYPNQPQHF

J: TRBJ1-2
D: .
V: TRBV7-8
DNA: TGTGCCAGCAGCTTAGCGGTGTCAGTGATTTCTAACTATGGCTACACCTTC
CDR3: CASSLAVSVISNYGYTF

J: TRBJ2-3
D: TRBD2
V: TRBV15
DNA: TGTGCCACCAGCAGATGGGAGCGGGGTGGGACAGATACGCAGTATTTT
CDR3: CATSRWERGGTDTQYF